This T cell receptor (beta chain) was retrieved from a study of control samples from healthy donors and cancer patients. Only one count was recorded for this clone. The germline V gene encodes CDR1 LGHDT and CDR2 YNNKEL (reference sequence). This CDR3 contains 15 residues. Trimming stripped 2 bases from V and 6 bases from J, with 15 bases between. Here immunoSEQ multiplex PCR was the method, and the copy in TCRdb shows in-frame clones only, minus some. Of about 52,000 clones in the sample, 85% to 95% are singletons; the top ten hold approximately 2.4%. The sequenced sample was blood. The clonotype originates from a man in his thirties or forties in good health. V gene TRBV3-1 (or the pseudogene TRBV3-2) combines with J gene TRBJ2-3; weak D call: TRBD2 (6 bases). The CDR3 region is CASSQWDSSVDTQYF. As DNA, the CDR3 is TGTGCCAGCAGCCAATGGGACTCCAGCGTGGATACGCAGTATTTT.